A single sample gave rise to the 22 T cell receptor beta chains below, sequenced in a study of shared clonotypes between healthy human individuals. Produced via immunoSEQ multiplex PCR; TCRdb's table is partial and in-frame only. The sample comprises about 700,000 clones, roughly nine tenths of which are singletons, and about 24% rests with the top ten. Terminally differentiated effector memory CD45RA+ cells were excluded from the naive CD8 cells, which were CD45RO-negative and positively selected for CCR7. Sequenced sample: naive CD8+ T cells sorted from blood. The receptors were sampled from a man under 40 in good health.

V usage is TRBV27 and J usage is TRBJ2-3; D might be TRBD1 (5 bases). Per germline, CDR1 MNHEY and CDR2 SMNVEV (reference sequence). Between the trimmed V and J ends, which lost 2 bases and 2 bases, there was a span of 8 bases. The CDR3 has 14 residues. The CDR3 is CASSLNGHTDTQYF. For the CDR3, the DNA is TGTGCCAGCAGTTTAAACGGACACACAGATACGCAGTATTTT.

The chain has TRBV28 and TRBJ2-4; 8 bases agree with TRBD1. The CDR3 has 15 amino acids. The germline CDR1 and CDR2 sequences are MDHEN and SYDVKM. V shed 3 bases and J 6 bases; nucleotides not matched to a gene: 7. CDR3 sequence (DNA): TGTGCCAGCAGTTTCCCGGACAGGGCGGGAAACATTCAGTACTTC. This sequence encodes CASSFPDRAGNIQYF.

The genes are TRBV11-2 and TRBJ2-2; 7 bases agree with TRBD1. Germline V gene sequence: CDR1 SGHAT, CDR2 FQNNGV. CDR3 length equals 16 residues. The V gene end was trimmed by 1 base and the J gene end by 3 bases; junction bases not matched to a gene: 5. The CDR3 loop is CASSLGRGIYTGELFF. CDR3 DNA: TGTGCCAGCAGCTTAGGCAGGGGGATATACACCGGGGAGCTGTTTTTT.

This clone appeared once. The CDR3 DNA reads TGTGCCAGCAGCCGCGAACCGACAGGGTTGGGCTATGGCTACACCTTC. Its translation is CASSREPTGLGYGYTF. The chain links TRBV14 to TRBJ1-2, with 7 bases matching TRBD1. This CDR3 has 16 amino acids. Germline values: CDR1 SGHDN, CDR2 FVKESK. V gave up 4 bases and J gave up 4 bases; unmatched junction bases: 12.

The chain employs TRBV6-1 and TRBJ2-1; D not certain. Trimming took off 2 bases at V and 3 bases at J, with 5 bases between the two ends. The germline V gene has CDR1 MNHNS and CDR2 SASEGT. This CDR3 is built from 13 residues. Written as DNA, the CDR3 is TGTGCCAGCAGTGAAATGGACTACAATGAGCAGTTCTTC. It encodes CASSEMDYNEQFF.

The rearrangement links TRBV5-4 to TRBJ1-4; D ambiguous. Trimming took off 4 bases at V and 0 bases at J, with 10 bases between the two ends. This CDR3 comprises 15 residues. From germline, CDR1 is SGHNT and CDR2 YYREEE (reference sequence). The CDR3 loop reads CASSQTPSTNEKLFF. The DNA of the CDR3 is TGTGCCAGCAGCCAGACACCTTCAACTAATGAAAAACTGTTTTTT.

This chain links TRBV19 with TRBJ1-1; D is perhaps TRBD1 (5 bases). CDR1 and CDR2 (germline): LNHDA, SQIVND (reference sequence). Trimming took 5 bases from V and 9 from J, leaving 13 bases between them. The CDR3 runs 12 residues. CDR3 coding DNA: TGTGCCAGTAGTTTTACGGGGGATCAAGCTTTCTTT. Its protein is CASSFTGDQAFF.

A remark on this clone: The same CDR3 also results from other DNA sequences found in this sample. The rearrangement links TRBV7-9 to TRBJ2-7; tentatively, D is TRBD2 (5 bases). CDR1 and CDR2 (germline): SEHNR, FQNEAQ (reference sequence). There are 14 residues in the CDR3. Trimming removed 1 base at V and 0 bases at J, with 7 bases between. The chain's CDR3 is CASSLVSGSYEQYF. The CDR3 nucleotides read TGTGCCAGCAGCTTAGTAAGCGGCTCCTACGAGCAGTACTTC.

The chain links TRBV27 to TRBJ2-7, with 7 bases that match TRBD2. V lost 5 bases, J lost 0 bases, and 4 bases stayed unmatched. Germline assignment: CDR1 MNHEY and CDR2 SMNVEV (reference sequence). This CDR3 comprises 14 residues. The DNA for the CDR3 is TGTGCCAGCAGTACTAGCGATAGCTCCTACGAGCAGTACTTC. Amino acid sequence: CASSTSDSSYEQYF.

This clone came up once. The rearrangement links TRBV7-8 to TRBJ2-7; 13 bases align to TRBD2. Per germline, CDR1 SGHVS and CDR2 FQNEAQ. This CDR3 has 18 amino acids. The V segment lost 5 bases and the J segment 5 bases; nucleotides outside the gene matches: 15. The CDR3 loop is CASSPGLAGVWTTHEQYF. The CDR3 coding sequence is TGTGCCAGCAGCCCCGGACTAGCGGGAGTCTGGACCACCCACGAGCAGTACTTC. Full variable domain (outside the CDR3, taken from reference TRBV7-8 and TRBJ2-7): GAGVSQSPRYKVAKRGQDVALRCDPISGHVSLFWYQQALGQGPEFLTYFQNEAQLDKSGLPSDRFFAERPEGSVSTLKIQRTQQEDSAVYLCASSPGLAGVWTTHEQYFGPGTRLTVT.

V usage is TRBV9 and J usage is TRBJ2-7; D not resolved. Trimming took 4 bases from V and 6 from J, leaving 14 bases between them. The CDR3 consists of 13 residues. Germline CDR1 and CDR2: SGDLS and YYNGEE. CDR3 coding DNA: TGTGCCAGCAGCCCTCCCTCCGGCCGCGAGCAGTACTTC. Protein: CASSPPSGREQYF.

V gene TRBV7-3 combines with J gene TRBJ2-7; D ambiguous. V lost 2 bases and J 6 bases, leaving 14 bases between the germline ends. From germline, CDR1 is SGHTA and CDR2 FQGTGA. This CDR3 contains 14 residues. This CDR3 is CASSLGPGLGEQYF. CDR3 DNA: TGTGCCAGCAGCTTAGGCCCAGGTTTGGGCGAGCAGTACTTC.

The chain joins TRBV6-6 to TRBJ2-7; 10 bases map to TRBD2. Trimming took 3 bases from V and 7 from J; bases not matched to a gene: 6. Germline V gene data show CDR1 as MNHNY and CDR2 as SVGAGI (reference sequence). This CDR3 comprises 14 residues. CDR3 sequence (DNA): TGTGCCAGCAGTTATCTAGCGGGAGATGGTGAGCAGTACTTC. Translated, it gives CASSYLAGDGEQYF.

The count of this clone is one. One end of the junction varies from germline; a read error may be responsible. CDR3 nucleotide sequence: TGTGCTAGTGGTTATCCCCCCTATAATGAGCAGTTCTTC. This translates into CASGYPPYNEQFF. J is TRBJ2-1 and V is TRBV12-5; D is undetermined. In germline, CDR1 is LGHNT, CDR2 FRNRAP. The CDR3 is 13 amino acids.

The chain uses TRBV5-5 and TRBJ2-2, with TRBD1 matching 10 bases. The ends lost 1 base at V and 4 bases at J; junction bases unmatched: 13. From germline, CDR1 is SGHKS and CDR2 YYEKEE (reference sequence). CDR3 length: 19 residues. Here the CDR3 DNA reads TGTGCCAGCAGCTTGAACGCTGACAGGGGGCGAACGAGCACCGGGGAGCTGTTTTTT. Protein: CASSLNADRGRTSTGELFF. The full variable domain, completed using reference TRBV5-5 and TRBJ2-2, is DAGVTQSPTHLIKTRGQQVTLRCSPISGHKSVSWYQQVLGQGPQFIFQYYEKEERGRGNFPDRFSARQFPNYSSELNVNALLLGDSALYLCASSLNADRGRTSTGELFFGEGSRLTVL.

The gene calls are TRBV19 and TRBJ1-3; no firm D call. V was cut by 5 bases and J by 0 bases, with 5 bases left in between. The V gene's germline CDR1 is LNHDA and CDR2 SQIVND (reference sequence). The CDR3 runs to 13 residues. CDR3 in DNA: TGTGCCAGTAGTCCTTCCTCTGGAAACACCATATATTTT. Amino acid sequence: CASSPSSGNTIYF.

With regard to this clone: In the same sample, other DNA sequences code for this CDR3. The chain uses TRBV11-2 and TRBJ2-7; possibly TRBD1 or TRBD2 for D (5 bases each). This CDR3 region has 13 residues. Germline CDR1 and CDR2: SGHAT and FQNNGV. V was clipped by 4 bases and J by 1 base, with 8 bases between them. The CDR3 is CASSSGPSYEQYF. The CDR3 coding sequence is TGTGCCAGCAGCTCGGGACCTTCCTACGAGCAGTACTTC.

This clone was seen only a few times. The chain carries TRBV5-4 and TRBJ2-5; the D is unclear. The CDR3 length is 12 residues. The germline gives CDR1 SGHNT, CDR2 YYREEE (reference sequence). V was pared by 0 bases and J by 0 bases, with 0 bases between. CDR3 DNA sequence: TGTGCCAGCAGCTTGGACCAAGAGACCCAGTACTTC. This codes for CASSLDQETQYF.

This clone was seen a single time. The chain employs TRBV7-9 and TRBJ1-5; D is unclear. The CDR3 loop spans 15 amino acids. Trimming removed 5 bases at V and 0 bases at J, with 11 bases between. CDR1 is SEHNR and CDR2 is FQNEAQ in the germline V gene (reference sequence). The CDR3 DNA sequence: TGTGCCAGCAGCCAGACCGGGGTTAGCAATCAGCCCCAGCATTTT. It encodes CASSQTGVSNQPQHF.

The rearrangement uses TRBV5-4 and TRBJ2-1, with TRBD1 matching over 12 bases. Germline CDR1 reads SGHNT; CDR2 reads YYREEE (reference sequence). After removal of 4 bases from V and 11 bases from J, the junction contained 13 bases not matched to a gene. CDR3 length: 16 amino acids. The CDR3 loop reads CASSASGTGGPVKQFF. The CDR3 DNA reads as TGTGCCAGCAGCGCATCCGGGACAGGGGGCCCGGTAAAGCAGTTCTTC.

The V call is TRBV4-1, the J call TRBJ2-1; TRBD2 matches at 9 bases. The CDR3 is made up of 15 amino acids. J lost 8 bases, V lost 9 bases, and 14 bases had no gene match. Germline-derived CDR1 and CDR2 are MGHRA and YSYEKL. The CDR3 is CASTPLAGDGDEQFF. CDR3 in DNA: TGCGCCAGTACTCCGTTAGCGGGAGATGGGGATGAGCAGTTCTTC.

The chain couples TRBV5-1 to TRBJ2-7, with D possibly being TRBD1 (5 bases). The CDR3 spans 14 residues. Germline V gene sequence: CDR1 SGHRS, CDR2 YFSETQ. V shed 0 bases and J shed 2 bases, with 9 bases lying between them. DNA of the CDR3: TGCGCCAGCAGCTTGGGCGCAGGGACCTACGAGCAGTACTTC. Amino acids: CASSLGAGTYEQYF.